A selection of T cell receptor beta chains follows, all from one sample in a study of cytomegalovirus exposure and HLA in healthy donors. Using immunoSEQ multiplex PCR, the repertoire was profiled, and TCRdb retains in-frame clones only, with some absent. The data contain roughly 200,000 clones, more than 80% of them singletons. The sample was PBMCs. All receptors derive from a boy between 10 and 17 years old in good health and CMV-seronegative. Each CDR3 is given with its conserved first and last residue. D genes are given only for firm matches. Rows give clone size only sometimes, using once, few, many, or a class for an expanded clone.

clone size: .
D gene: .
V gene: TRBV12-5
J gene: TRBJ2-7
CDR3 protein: CASGLVQGREQYF
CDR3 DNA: TGTGCTAGTGGTTTGGTACAGGGTCGGGAGCAGTACTTC

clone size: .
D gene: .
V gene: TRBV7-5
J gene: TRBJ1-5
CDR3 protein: CARSLGPGQLNQPQHF
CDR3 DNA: TGTGCCAGAAGCTTAGGGCCAGGACAGCTCAATCAGCCCCAGCATTTT

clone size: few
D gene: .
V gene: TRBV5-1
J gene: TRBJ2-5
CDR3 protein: CASKTGRETQYF
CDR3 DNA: TGCGCCAGCAAGACAGGACGGGAGACCCAGTACTTC

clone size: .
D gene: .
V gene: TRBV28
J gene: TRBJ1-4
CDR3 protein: CASSYSGLAGEKSATNEKLFF
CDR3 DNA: TGTGCCAGCAGTTACTCAGGCTTAGCAGGGGAAAAGAGTGCAACTAATGAAAAACTGTTTTTT

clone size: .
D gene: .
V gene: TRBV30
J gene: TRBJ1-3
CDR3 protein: CAWNRVRNTIYF
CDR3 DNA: TGTGCCTGGAACAGAGTCCGAAACACCATATATTTT

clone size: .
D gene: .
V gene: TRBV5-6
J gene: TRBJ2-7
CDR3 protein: CASSLAGISYEQYF
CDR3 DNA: TGTGCCAGCAGCTTGGCGGGGATATCCTACGAGCAGTACTTC

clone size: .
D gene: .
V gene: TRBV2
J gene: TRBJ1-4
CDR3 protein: CATRPPPGEKLFF
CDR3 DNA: TGTGCCACCAGACCCCCCCCGGGAGAAAAACTGTTTTTT

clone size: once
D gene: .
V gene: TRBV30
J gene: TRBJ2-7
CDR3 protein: CAWNERAAYEQYF
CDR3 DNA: TGTGCCTGGAACGAGCGGGCCGCCTACGAGCAGTACTTC

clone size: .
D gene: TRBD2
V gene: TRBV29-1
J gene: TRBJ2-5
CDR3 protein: CSHWGGGVQETQYF
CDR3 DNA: TGCAGCCACTGGGGCGGGGGGGTACAAGAGACCCAGTACTTC

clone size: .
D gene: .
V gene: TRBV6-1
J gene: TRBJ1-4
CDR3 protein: CASSELGLGANEKLFF
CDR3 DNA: TGTGCCAGCAGTGAATTGGGCTTAGGGGCTAATGAAAAACTGTTTTTT

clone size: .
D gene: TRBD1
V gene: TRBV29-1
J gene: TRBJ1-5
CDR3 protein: CSVATGGRNQPQHF
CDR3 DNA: TGCAGCGTGGCGACAGGGGGCCGGAATCAGCCCCAGCATTTT

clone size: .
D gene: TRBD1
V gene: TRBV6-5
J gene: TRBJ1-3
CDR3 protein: CASSTGAGNTIYF
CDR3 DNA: TGTGCCAGCAGTACAGGGGCTGGAAACACCATATATTTT

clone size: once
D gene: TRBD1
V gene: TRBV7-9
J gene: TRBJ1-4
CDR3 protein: CASSSPETGGKKLFF
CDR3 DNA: TGTGCCAGCAGCTCCCCCGAGACAGGGGGCAAAAAACTGTTTTTT

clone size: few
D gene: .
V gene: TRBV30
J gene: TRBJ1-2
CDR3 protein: CAWRRQDYNYGYTF
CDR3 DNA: TGTGCCTGGAGACGACAGGATTATAACTATGGCTACACCTTC

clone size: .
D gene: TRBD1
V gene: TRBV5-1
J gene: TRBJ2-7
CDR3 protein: CASSADRGRLNEQYF
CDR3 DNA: TGCGCCAGCAGCGCGGACAGGGGGCGTCTTAACGAGCAGTACTTC

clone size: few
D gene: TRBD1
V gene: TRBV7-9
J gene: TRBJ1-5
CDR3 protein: CASSVGTVNQPQHF
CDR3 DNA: TGTGCCAGCAGCGTCGGGACAGTCAATCAGCCCCAGCATTTT

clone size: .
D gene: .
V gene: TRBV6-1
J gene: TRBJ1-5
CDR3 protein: CASRPRQGRQPQHF
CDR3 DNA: TGTGCCAGCCGTCCACGGCAGGGAAGGCAGCCCCAGCATTTT

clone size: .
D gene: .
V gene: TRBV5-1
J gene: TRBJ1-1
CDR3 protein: CASSLTERNTEAFF
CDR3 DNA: TGCGCCAGCAGCTTGACAGAGAGAAACACTGAAGCTTTCTTT

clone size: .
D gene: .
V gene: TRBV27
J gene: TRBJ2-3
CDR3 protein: CASSLSPGRTDTQYF
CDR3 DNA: TGTGCCAGCAGTTTGTCGCCAGGGCGCACAGATACGCAGTATTTT

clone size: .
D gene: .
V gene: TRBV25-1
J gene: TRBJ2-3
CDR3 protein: CASSESTLWDTQYF
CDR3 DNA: TGTGCCAGCAGTGAATCTACGCTTTGGGATACGCAGTATTTT

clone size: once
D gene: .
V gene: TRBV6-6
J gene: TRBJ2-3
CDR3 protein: CASSFPELVGDTQYF
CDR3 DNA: TGTGCCAGCAGTTTCCCGGAGTTAGTAGGAGATACGCAGTATTTT

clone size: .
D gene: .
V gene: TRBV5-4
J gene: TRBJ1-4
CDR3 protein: CASSLGIQAGANEKLFF
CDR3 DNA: TGTGCCAGCAGCTTGGGTATCCAGGCGGGAGCTAATGAAAAACTGTTTTTT

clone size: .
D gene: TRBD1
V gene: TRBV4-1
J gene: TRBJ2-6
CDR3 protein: CASSQTDRGKANVLTF
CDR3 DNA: TGCGCCAGCAGCCAAACGGACAGGGGAAAGGCCAACGTCCTGACTTTC

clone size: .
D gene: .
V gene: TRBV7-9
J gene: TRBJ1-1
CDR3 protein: CASSPTPNTEAFF
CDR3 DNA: TGTGCCAGCAGCCCCACACCGAACACTGAAGCTTTCTTT

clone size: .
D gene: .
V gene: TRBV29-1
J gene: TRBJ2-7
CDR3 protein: CSVGKTASYEQYF
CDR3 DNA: TGCAGCGTCGGTAAGACAGCTTCCTACGAGCAGTACTTC

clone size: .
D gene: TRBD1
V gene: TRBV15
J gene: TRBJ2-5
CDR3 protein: CATSRGGGQGSETQYF
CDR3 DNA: TGTGCCACCAGCAGAGGGGGTGGACAGGGGTCAGAGACCCAGTACTTC

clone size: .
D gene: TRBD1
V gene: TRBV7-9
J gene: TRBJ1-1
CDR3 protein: CASSLGQANTEAFF
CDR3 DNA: TGTGCCAGCAGCCTCGGACAGGCGAACACTGAAGCTTTCTTT